Presented here are 23 T cell receptor beta chains from one specimen sequenced in a study of OX40 agonist ivuxolimab in advanced cancers. Library preparation was by the immunoSEQ multiplex PCR assay. Sourced from immuneACCESS, this table was stored by TCRdb with only in-frame sequences that have V and J called. A share of the clones is absent; for the studies checked, an unresolved V gene accounts for under half, and the remainder has no known explanation. This sample comprises 40,000 to 45,000 clones, around 91% of them detected only once. About 4.5% of the sample is held by the ten biggest clonotypes. The specimen comprised CD4+ or CD8+ T cells sorted from blood, sampled in a trial of the OX40 agonist ivuxolimab. The origin of the receptors is an adult with an advanced solid tumor such as melanoma, head and neck, liver or kidney cancer.

CDR3 residues: CASSDYRDPQYPQHF. CDR3 DNA: TGTGCCAGCAGTGATTACAGGGACCCCCAATATCCCCAGCATTTT. The V gene is TRBV6-1, the J gene TRBJ1-5; weak D call: TRBD1 (6 bases). CDR1 is MNHNS, CDR2 SASEGT, per germline. The CDR3 loop spans 15 amino acids. V was shortened by 3 bases and J by 10 bases, with 19 bases between the two germline ends.

This clone appeared a single time. J is TRBJ1-5 and V is TRBV2; maybe TRBD1 (5 bases). The CDR3 loop spans 16 amino acids. Looked up from germline, CDR1 is SNHLY and CDR2 is FYNNEI. V lost 2 bases to trimming and J lost 8 bases, with 19 bases between them. The CDR3, as DNA: TGTGCCAGCAGTGAATGGGGGTCGGAGGGAAAAAAGCCCCAGCATTTT. Encoded protein: CASSEWGSEGKKPQHF.

The J gene is TRBJ1-2, the V gene TRBV19; the D gene is possibly TRBD1 (6 bases). Trimming removed 6 bases from V and 7 bases from J, with 18 bases in between. From germline, CDR1 is LNHDA and CDR2 SQIVND (reference sequence). The CDR3 sequence is 14 residues long. As DNA, the CDR3 is TGTGCCAGTAGCGGCGTCGACAGGTCGCGTGGCTACACCTTC. This translates into CASSGVDRSRGYTF.

The chain uses TRBV14 and TRBJ2-3, with no clear D. The CDR3 covers 12 residues. Germline CDR1 SGHDN, CDR2 FVKESK. Trimming shortened V by 3 bases and J by 7 bases, and 8 bases separated the two germline ends. The CDR3 nucleotides read TGTGCCAGCAGCCAGGAAAGTCATACGCAGTATTTT. Its protein product is CASSQESHTQYF.

The chain carries TRBV19 and TRBJ2-6, with D tentatively TRBD1 (5 bases). The CDR3 is made up of 14 amino acids. Germline V CDR1 and CDR2: LNHDA, SQIVND (reference sequence). With 7 bases removed from V and 2 bases from J, the gap between germline ends came to 9 bases. The CDR3 coding sequence is TGTGCCAGTAAAGGCAGGGCTGGGGCCAACGTCCTGACTTTC. It encodes CASKGRAGANVLTF. The entire variable domain, with the rest obtained from reference TRBV19 and TRBJ2-6, is as follows: DGGITQSPKYLFRKEGQNVTLSCEQNLNHDAMYWYRQDPGQGLRLIYYSQIVNDFQKGDIAEGYSVSREKKESFPLTVTSAQKNPTAFYLCASKGRAGANVLTFGAGSRLTVL.

The chain carries TRBV25-1 and TRBJ2-7; 9 nucleotides match TRBD1. Trimming cost V 6 bases and J 3 bases; bases outside gene matches: 9. This CDR3 has 15 residues. In germline, CDR1 is MGHDK, CDR2 SYGVNS. In DNA, the CDR3 is TGTGCCAGCAGCCTCGGGACAGGGTTAGTCTACGAGCAGTACTTC. It encodes CASSLGTGLVYEQYF.

The chain joins TRBV5-4 to TRBJ2-1; D remains unclear. The germline CDR1 and CDR2 sequences are SGHNT and YYREEE (reference sequence). V lost 0 bases, J lost 8 bases, and 9 bases lay in between. This CDR3 contains 13 residues. Here the CDR3 DNA reads TGTGCCAGCAGCTTGGATAGGTGGGATGAGCAGTTCTTC. Its protein product is CASSLDRWDEQFF.

The chain combines TRBV6-5 with TRBJ1-2; D gene unclear. CDR3 size: 13 residues. Trimming took 0 bases from V and 8 from J, leaving 10 bases between them. Germline-derived CDR1 and CDR2 are MNHEY and SVGAGI. In DNA form, the CDR3 reads TGTGCCAGCAGTTACTCTGACGGGAGGGGCTACACCTTC. Its protein product is CASSYSDGRGYTF.

The chain joins TRBV7-8 to TRBJ2-7, with TRBD1 as a possible D gene (5 bases). Trimming left V 2 bases short and J 4 bases short, with 12 bases between. The CDR3 has 14 residues. Germline V CDR1 and CDR2: SGHVS, FQNEAQ. CDR3: CASSLQGLEYEQYF. CDR3 nucleotide sequence: TGTGCCAGCAGCTTACAGGGATTGGAGTACGAGCAGTACTTC.

The chain joins TRBV13 to TRBJ2-7; a weak D match, TRBD1 (5 bases). Germline V lookup: CDR1 PRHDT, CDR2 FYEKMQ (reference sequence). There are 14 residues in the CDR3. V was cut by 9 bases and J by 6 bases, with 21 bases left in between. The CDR3 region is CARIGDGPNPEQYF. CDR3 in DNA: TGTGCCAGGATAGGGGATGGCCCCAACCCCGAGCAGTACTTC.

This clone was recorded once. The rearrangement joins TRBV7-2 to TRBJ1-3; D ambiguous. This CDR3 has 15 residues. CDR1 is SGHTA, CDR2 FQGNSA, per germline. V was clipped by 1 base and J by 4 bases, with 11 bases between them. The CDR3 nucleotides are TGTGCCAGCAGCTTAGATCTCAGGTCCGGAAACACCATATATTTT. Translating it yields CASSLDLRSGNTIYF.

CDR3 sequence (DNA): TGTGCCAGCAGGGACGGACAGGGGATAGAGAAGGGCTACACCTTC. Amino acid sequence: CASRDGQGIEKGYTF. This chain uses TRBV6-1 with TRBJ1-2; 9 bases line up with TRBD1. Germline V CDR1 and CDR2: MNHNS, SASEGT. The V segment lost 6 bases and the J segment 8 bases; nucleotides outside the gene matches: 13. The CDR3 has 15 amino acids.

The V call is TRBV30, the J call TRBJ2-7; D call uncertain. In germline, CDR1 is GTSNPN, CDR2 SVGIG (reference sequence). V was clipped by 2 bases and J by 3 bases, with 5 bases between them. This CDR3 is built from 11 residues. The DNA of the CDR3 is TGTGCCTGGAGTACGAACTACGAGCAGTACTTC. Protein product: CAWSTNYEQYF. Full variable domain (outside the CDR3, taken from reference TRBV30 and TRBJ2-7): SQTIHQWPATLVQPVGSPLSLECTVEGTSNPNLYWYRQAAGRGLQLLFYSVGIGQISSEVPQNLSASRPQDRQFILSSKKLLLSDSGFYLCAWSTNYEQYFGPGTRLTVT.

The chain is built from TRBV20-1 and TRBJ2-7, with D uncertain. Trimming cost V 0 bases and J 3 bases, with 3 bases left between them. Germline V gives CDR1 DFQATT, CDR2 SNEGSKA (reference sequence). The CDR3 contains 11 residues. The DNA for the CDR3 is TGCAGTGCTAGAGATCACTACGAGCAGTACTTC. This encodes CSARDHYEQYF.

The rearrangement links TRBV28 to TRBJ1-4; D gene ambiguous. V was pared by 6 bases and J by 0 bases, with 8 bases between. This CDR3 has 14 residues. Looked up from germline, CDR1 is MDHEN and CDR2 is SYDVKM. The CDR3 DNA sequence: TGTGCCAGCAGACAACTTACAACTAATGAAAAACTGTTTTTT. It specifies CASRQLTTNEKLFF.

This clone has a single count. This chain links TRBV4-1 with TRBJ1-2, with D possibly matching TRBD1 (6 bases). Germline V gene data show CDR1 as MGHRA and CDR2 as YSYEKL. V dropped 3 bases and J dropped 6 bases, with 20 bases sitting between them. This CDR3 has 16 amino acids. This CDR3 is CASSHHRVEIFDGYTF. As DNA, the CDR3 is TGCGCCAGCAGCCACCACAGGGTGGAAATCTTTGATGGCTACACCTTC.

The chain carries TRBV6-5 and TRBJ1-1; weak D call: TRBD1 (5 bases). V was cut by 6 bases and J by 4 bases, with 9 bases left in between. The CDR3 runs to 12 residues. Germline-derived CDR1 and CDR2 are MNHEY and SVGAGI. CDR3 sequence reads: CASRSGSTEAFF. DNA of the CDR3: TGTGCCAGCAGATCAGGGTCCACTGAAGCTTTCTTT.

The chain couples TRBV18 to TRBJ2-3, with TRBD2 matching over 10 bases. With 3 bases clipped from V and 4 bases from J, the junction kept 4 bases outside the gene matches. The CDR3 runs to 15 residues. Germline CDR1 and CDR2: KGHSH and LQKENI. CDR3 sequence: CASSPTAGGPDTQYF. Here the CDR3 DNA reads TGTGCCAGCTCACCCACAGCGGGAGGGCCAGATACGCAGTATTTT.

This chain connects TRBV7-2 to TRBJ2-2, with TRBD1 identical over 7 bases. V lost 1 base, J lost 4 bases, and 9 bases stayed unmatched. CDR3 size: 17 residues. CDR1 is SGHTA and CDR2 is FQGNSA in the germline V gene. The CDR3 region has the DNA TGTGCCAGCAGCTTAGATCCCCCGACAGGGAGCACCGGGGAGCTGTTTTTT. As protein: CASSLDPPTGSTGELFF.

The V call is TRBV6-1, the J call TRBJ1-1; tentative D call: TRBD1 (5 bases). CDR3 length: 14 residues. Germline-derived CDR1 and CDR2 are MNHNS and SASEGT. Trimming took 4 bases from V and 3 from J, leaving 12 bases between them. The CDR3 loop is CASSAVGRDTEAFF. CDR3 DNA: TGTGCCAGCAGTGCTGTGGGCAGGGACACTGAAGCTTTCTTT.

This rearrangement joins TRBV10-3 to TRBJ1-2, with a tentative D call TRBD1 (6 bases). V was trimmed by 2 bases and J by 2 bases, leaving 6 bases between them. Germline CDR1 ENHRY, CDR2 SYGVKD. This CDR3 contains 13 residues. The CDR3 protein is CAISEGQNYGYTF. The CDR3 region has the DNA TGTGCCATCAGTGAGGGACAGAACTATGGCTACACCTTC.

The chain is built from TRBV4-2 and TRBJ1-6; D not certain. This CDR3 spans 16 amino acids. CDR1 is LGHNA, CDR2 YNFKEQ, per germline. V lost 0 bases and J lost 0, with 6 bases in between. In DNA form, the CDR3 reads TGTGCCAGCAGCCAAGAGCCGAACTCCTATAATTCACCCCTCCACTTT. The encoded protein is CASSQEPNSYNSPLHF.

The rearrangement uses TRBV18 and TRBJ1-4; TRBD1 might be the D (6 bases). Germline V CDR1 and CDR2: KGHSH, LQKENI. V gave up 5 bases and J gave up 5 bases, with 9 bases separating them. This CDR3 region has 13 residues. CDR3 protein: CASSTGLNEKLFF. The CDR3 DNA is TGTGCCAGCTCAACAGGGTTGAATGAAAAACTGTTTTTT.